A selection of T cell receptor beta chains follows, all from one sample in a study of T cells after yellow fever vaccination. Via MiXCR, TCRdb re-called the 5' RACE reads, giving one row per CDR3 protein. The profile shows about 45,000 distinct CDR3 sequences, roughly 7% of them singletons. Sample: CD8+ T cells not binding an NS4B(214-222) dextramer, sorted from PBMCs, taken 45 days after the yellow fever booster vaccination. These receptors came from a young man who received the YFV17D yellow fever vaccine. Both conserved end residues are part of each CDR3. The D gene is left open where the match is weak. The size entry is marked missing in some rows and otherwise reads once, few, many or a size class.

clone size,D gene,V gene,J gene,CDR3 DNA,CDR3 protein
many,TRBD2,TRBV10-3,TRBJ2-1,TGTGCCATCAGTAACGGGGGGTGGAATGAGCAGTTCTTC,CAISNGGWNEQFF
-,-,TRBV3-1,TRBJ1-2,TGTGCCAGCAGCCAAGATGTCTCGGGGCAGGGTATAAACTATGGCTACACCTTC,CASSQDVSGQGINYGYTF
few,TRBD1,TRBV6-1,TRBJ2-7,TGTGCCAGCAGAACCGGGACAGACTACGAGCAGTACTTC,CASRTGTDYEQYF
many,TRBD1,TRBV6-1,TRBJ2-6,TGTGCCAGCAGGCTAGGGGGCACTGGGGCCAACGTCCTGACTTTC,CASRLGGTGANVLTF
many,-,TRBV27,TRBJ2-7,TGTGCCAGCAGTTTTAACGGAAGGATCTACGAGCAGTACTTC,CASSFNGRIYEQYF
many,-,TRBV20-1,TRBJ2-5,TGCAGTGCTAGAGGGGTCACAGAGACCCAGTACTTC,CSARGVTETQYF
many,TRBD2,TRBV13,TRBJ2-5,TGTGCCAGCACAATACTCGGGAGGGCCGGAGAGACCCAGTACTTC,CASTILGRAGETQYF
many,-,TRBV12-3/TRBV12-4,TRBJ2-3,TGTGCCAGTTTGGGGAAAAGCACAGATACGCAGTATTTT,CASLGKSTDTQYF
many,TRBD2,TRBV6-2/TRBV6-3,TRBJ2-1,TGTGCCAGTGGGACTAGCGGAAGAAACAATGAGCAGTTCTTC,CASGTSGRNNEQFF
few,TRBD2,TRBV7-8,TRBJ2-3,TGTGCCAGCAGCTTAAAGCGGGAGCCCACAGATACGCAGTATTTT,CASSLKREPTDTQYF
many,TRBD2,TRBV27,TRBJ2-7,TGTGCCAGCAGTCTGCGACTAGCGGGAGTGTACGAGCAGTACTTC,CASSLRLAGVYEQYF
few,TRBD2,TRBV12-3/TRBV12-4,TRBJ2-1,TGTGCCAGCAGTTTAGCCTCCAGCGGGAGGTACAATGAGCAGTTCTTC,CASSLASSGRYNEQFF
many,-,TRBV12-3/TRBV12-4,TRBJ2-2,TGTGCCACCGGGTCCGGGGAGCTGTTTTTT,CATGSGELFF
many,-,TRBV13,TRBJ1-2,TGTGCCAGCAGAATAGGGGACTATGGCTACACCTTC,CASRIGDYGYTF
many,-,TRBV29-1,TRBJ2-7,TGCAGCGTTGAGGCGGGGCGCGAGCAGTACTTC,CSVEAGREQYF
many,-,TRBV20-1,TRBJ1-5,TGCAGTGCTAGACTAGAATTCGGTCAGCCCCAGCATTTT,CSARLEFGQPQHF
many,TRBD2,TRBV6-2/TRBV6-3,TRBJ2-3,TGTGCCAGCAGCAGCGTGGCGGGAGAGAGGGATACGCAGTATTTT,CASSSVAGERDTQYF
-,-,TRBV5-1,TRBJ1-2,TGCGCCAGCAGCTGGACGGCTGCTAACTATGGCTACACCTTC,CASSWTAANYGYTF
many,TRBD2,TRBV4-3,TRBJ2-7,TGCGCCAGCAGCCAAGAGAGCGGGAGGGCCTACGAGCAGTACTTC,CASSQESGRAYEQYF
many,-,TRBV27,TRBJ1-5,TGTGCCAGCAGTACGGCCATCCATCAGCCCCAGCATTTT,CASSTAIHQPQHF
few,-,TRBV7-9,TRBJ2-5,TGTGCCAGCAGCCCCCGTGAGGGTCAAGAGACCCAGTACTTC,CASSPREGQETQYF
many,-,TRBV20-1,TRBJ2-3,TGCAGTGCTAGAGATCAACTTTCCACAGATACGCAGTATTTT,CSARDQLSTDTQYF
many,-,TRBV21-1,TRBJ1-5,TGTGCCAGCAGCAAAGCGAGGATACAGCATAGCAATCAGCCCCAGCATTTT,CASSKARIQHSNQPQHF
many,-,TRBV28,TRBJ2-4,TGTGCCAGCAGTTTAGACAGAGACATTCAGTACTTC,CASSLDRDIQYF
many,-,TRBV20-1,TRBJ2-1,TGCAGTGCAGCTCCTAGGTCTTCCTACAATGAGCAGTTCTTC,CSAAPRSSYNEQFF
many,TRBD2,TRBV24-1,TRBJ2-1,TGTGCCACCAGTGAAACAGGACGGACTAGCGGGAGTGAAAATGAGCAGTTCTTC,CATSETGRTSGSENEQFF
-,-,TRBV15,TRBJ2-7,TGTGCCACCAGCAGAACTCGGACAGTCTCCTACGAGCAGTACTTC,CATSRTRTVSYEQYF
many,-,TRBV25-1,TRBJ1-5,TGTGCCAGCAGTGAAACGGGGGGCCAGCCCCAGCATTTT,CASSETGGQPQHF
many,-,TRBV28,TRBJ1-2,TGTGCCAGCAGTTTAACGACAGGTCACAACTATGGCTACACCTTC,CASSLTTGHNYGYTF
few,-,TRBV7-9,TRBJ2-7,TGTGCCAGCAGCTCTATGGGTGGACCCTACGAGCAGTACTTC,CASSSMGGPYEQYF
-,-,TRBV4-3,TRBJ2-7,TGCGCCAGCAGCCAAGGGGAGCCTTACGAGCAGTACTTC,CASSQGEPYEQYF
many,-,TRBV20-1,TRBJ2-7,TGCAGTGCTAGAGATCTGACAGCCTACGAGCAGTACTTC,CSARDLTAYEQYF
many,TRBD2,TRBV3-1,TRBJ2-1,TGTGCCAGCAGCCAAGTAGCGGGAGGGCCCTCTGAGCAGTTCTTC,CASSQVAGGPSEQFF
few,-,TRBV27,TRBJ2-7,TGTGCCAGCAGTGACAGTCCCTACGAGCAGTACTTC,CASSDSPYEQYF
many,TRBD1,TRBV28,TRBJ2-7,TGTGCCAGCAGTTACAGGGGCTACGAGCAGTACTTC,CASSYRGYEQYF
many,-,TRBV7-3,TRBJ2-7,TGTGCCAGCAGCTTTAACTCGGGATACGAGCAGTACTTC,CASSFNSGYEQYF
many,TRBD2,TRBV27,TRBJ2-7,TGTGCCAGCAGGGGACTAGCGACCTCCTACGAGCAGTACTTC,CASRGLATSYEQYF
many,-,TRBV5-1,TRBJ2-4,TGCGCCAGCAGCCCCCGCTCGACAGGCGCCAAAAACATTCAGTACTTC,CASSPRSTGAKNIQYF
many,-,TRBV3-1,TRBJ2-2,TGTGCCAGCAGCCAAGGACGGCGGTACACCGGGGAGCTGTTTTTT,CASSQGRRYTGELFF
many,TRBD2,TRBV7-2,TRBJ2-1,TGTGCCAGCAGCTTAAAGACCCCGACTAGCGGCTACAATGAGCAGTTCTTC,CASSLKTPTSGYNEQFF
many,-,TRBV30,TRBJ2-1,TGTGCCTGGAGTGTAACTGCCCCCGGCCTTCCGTTCTTC,CAWSVTAPGLPFF
many,TRBD1,TRBV5-1,TRBJ2-7,TGCGCCAGCAGCTCCATCCAGGGGGAGACCTACGAGCAGTACTTC,CASSSIQGETYEQYF
-,TRBD1,TRBV6-4,TRBJ2-1,TGTGCCAGCAGTGACTCGGCAGGGGGCAATAATGAGCAGTTCTTC,CASSDSAGGNNEQFF
many,-,TRBV15,TRBJ2-3,TGTGCCACCAGCAGGGTCATCCTCGACTGGACTAGCACAGATACGCAGTATTTT,CATSRVILDWTSTDTQYF
many,-,TRBV20-1,TRBJ2-1,TGCAGTGCTAGAAGTACTAGGAGCTACAATGAGCAGTTCTTC,CSARSTRSYNEQFF
many,-,TRBV4-3,TRBJ1-1,TGCGCCAGCAGCCAATCGGCGATCAGCACTGAAGCTTTCTTT,CASSQSAISTEAFF
many,-,TRBV5-1,TRBJ1-1,TGCGCCAGCAGCTTAACCCCTCTCCGGGGAAGCACTGAAGCTTTCTTT,CASSLTPLRGSTEAFF
many,TRBD2,TRBV5-1,TRBJ2-5,TGCGCCAGCAGCTGGGCACTAGCGGGAGTGCAGCAAGAGACCCAGTACTTC,CASSWALAGVQQETQYF
many,-,TRBV12-3/TRBV12-4,TRBJ1-1,TGTGCCAGCAGTTTAGGTGGGTTGGGGAGTGAAGCTTTCTTT,CASSLGGLGSEAFF
few,-,TRBV11-2,TRBJ2-7,TGTGCCAGCAGCTCCCACCCCGACTGGTCCTACGAGCAGTACTTC,CASSSHPDWSYEQYF
many,TRBD2,TRBV4-3,TRBJ2-3,TGCGCCAGCAGCCTATCACTGGCGGGAGGGCCTGCAGATACGCAGTATTTT,CASSLSLAGGPADTQYF
few,TRBD2,TRBV7-2,TRBJ2-1,TGTGCCAGCAGCTTTACTAGCGAAAGACTCAATGAGCAGTTCTTC,CASSFTSERLNEQFF